This T cell receptor (beta chain) emerged from a study of early T cells in non-severe SARS-CoV-2 infection. Individually, cDNA molecules had unique molecular identifiers attached to them. TCRdb reprocessed the 5' RACE reads via MiXCR and lists one record per CDR3 protein. Found here are 100,000 to 150,000 distinct CDR3 sequences, under 15% of them singletons; the top ten hold roughly 22%. This clonotype was seen a few times. Trimming at V came to 3 bases and at J to 0 bases, leaving 10 bases not matched to a gene. CDR3 length: 18 amino acids. Per the germline V gene, CDR1 is SGHVS and CDR2 is FQNEAQ. This TCR came from an adult who was a healthcare worker with PCR-confirmed SARS-CoV-2 infection or an uninfected control (not recorded which). Sequenced material: whole blood. V and J are TRBV7-8 and TRBJ2-4, with 8 nucleotides matching TRBD1. CDR3 amino acids: CASSFRHRTGLAKNIQYF. CDR3 nucleotide sequence: TGTGCCAGCAGCTTTCGACACCGGACAGGGCTAGCCAAAAACATTCAGTACTTC.